This T cell receptor (beta chain) originates from a study of cytomegalovirus exposure and HLA in healthy donors. Study outcomes and limitations: A later analysis found common viral pathogens apparently linked to several of the most significant clusters. Immune exposure data for these donors was limited to CMV serostatus.

As concerns this clone: Its antigen is still unknown.

Healthy people donating bone marrow made up the donors. Primers for the PCR totalled 60 Vbeta and 13 Jbeta. Data came from immunoSEQ multiplex PCR; TCRdb stores just in-frame clones and leaves some out. The data show about 130,000 clones, 79% seen once. The CDR3 totals 13 residues. Germline V gives CDR1 SNHLY, CDR2 FYNNEI. V shed 8 bases, J shed 9 bases, and the junction held 7 bases outside the gene matches. Material: PBMCs. The sequence was collected from a man aged 40-49 years in good health and CMV-seropositive. The rearrangement uses TRBV2 and TRBJ2-1; 10 bases map to TRBD2. The CDR3 region is CASHILAGAEQFF. CDR3 nucleotide sequence: TGTGCCAGCCACATTCTAGCGGGGGCTGAGCAGTTCTTC.